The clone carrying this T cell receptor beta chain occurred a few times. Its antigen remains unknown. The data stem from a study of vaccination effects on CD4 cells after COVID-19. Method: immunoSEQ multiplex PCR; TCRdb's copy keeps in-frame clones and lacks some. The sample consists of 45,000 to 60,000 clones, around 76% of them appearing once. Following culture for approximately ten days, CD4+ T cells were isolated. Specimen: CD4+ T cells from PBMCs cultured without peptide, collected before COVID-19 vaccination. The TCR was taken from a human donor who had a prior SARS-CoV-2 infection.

Here the CDR3 reads CASSLGVGTEAFF. The CDR3 region has the DNA TGCGCCAGCAGCTTGGGGGTTGGGACTGAAGCTTTCTTT. The chain carries TRBV5-1 and TRBJ1-1; no firm D call. Per the germline V gene, CDR1 is SGHRS and CDR2 is YFSETQ. Trimming cost V 0 bases and J 5 bases, with 8 bases left between them. The CDR3 contains 13 residues.